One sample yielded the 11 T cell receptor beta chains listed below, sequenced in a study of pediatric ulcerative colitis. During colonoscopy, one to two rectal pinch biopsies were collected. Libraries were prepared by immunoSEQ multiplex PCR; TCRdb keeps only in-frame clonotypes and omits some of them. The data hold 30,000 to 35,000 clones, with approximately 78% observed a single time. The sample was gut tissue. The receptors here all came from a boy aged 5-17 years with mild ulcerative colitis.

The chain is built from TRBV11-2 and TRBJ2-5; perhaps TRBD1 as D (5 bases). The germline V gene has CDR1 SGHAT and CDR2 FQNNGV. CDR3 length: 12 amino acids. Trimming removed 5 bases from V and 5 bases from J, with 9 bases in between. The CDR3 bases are TGTGCCAGCAGCCCGACAGTGGAGACCCAGTACTTC. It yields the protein CASSPTVETQYF. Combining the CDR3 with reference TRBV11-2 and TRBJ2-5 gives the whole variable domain EAGVAQSPRYKIIEKRQSVAFWCNPISGHATLYWYQQILGQGPKLLIQFQNNGVVDDSQLPKDRFSAERLKGVDSTLKIQPAKLEDSAVYLCASSPTVETQYFGPGTRLLVL.

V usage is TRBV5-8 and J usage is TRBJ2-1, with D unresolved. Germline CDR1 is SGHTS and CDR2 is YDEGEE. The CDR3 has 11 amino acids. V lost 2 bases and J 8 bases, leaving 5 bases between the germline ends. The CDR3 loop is CASSFQDEQFF. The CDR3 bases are TGTGCCAGCAGCTTCCAGGATGAGCAGTTCTTC.

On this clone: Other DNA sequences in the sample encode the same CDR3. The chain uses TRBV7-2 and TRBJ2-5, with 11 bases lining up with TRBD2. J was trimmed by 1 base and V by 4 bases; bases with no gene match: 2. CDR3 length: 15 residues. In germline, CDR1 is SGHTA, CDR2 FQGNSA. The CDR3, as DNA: TGTGCCAGCAGCTCTAGCGGGGGGTTCCAAGAGACCCAGTACTTC. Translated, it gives CASSSSGGFQETQYF.

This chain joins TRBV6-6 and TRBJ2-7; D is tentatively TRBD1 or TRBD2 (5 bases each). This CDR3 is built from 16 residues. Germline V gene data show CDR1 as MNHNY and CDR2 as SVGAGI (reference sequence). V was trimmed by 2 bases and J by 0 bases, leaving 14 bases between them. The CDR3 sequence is CASSYLGTVVSYEQYF. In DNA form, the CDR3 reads TGTGCCAGCAGTTACCTTGGGACGGTGGTCTCCTACGAGCAGTACTTC.

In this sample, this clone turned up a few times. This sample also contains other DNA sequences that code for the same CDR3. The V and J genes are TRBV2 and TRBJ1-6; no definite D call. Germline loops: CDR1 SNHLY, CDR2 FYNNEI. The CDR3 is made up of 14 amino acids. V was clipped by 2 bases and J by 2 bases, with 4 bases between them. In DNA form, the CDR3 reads TGTGCCAGCAGTGAAAGGACCTATAATTCACCCCTCCACTTT. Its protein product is CASSERTYNSPLHF.

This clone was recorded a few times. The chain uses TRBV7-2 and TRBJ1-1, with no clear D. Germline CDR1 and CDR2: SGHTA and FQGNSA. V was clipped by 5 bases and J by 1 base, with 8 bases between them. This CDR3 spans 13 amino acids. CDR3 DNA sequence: TGTGCCAGCAGCGCGCAAGGGAACACTGAAGCTTTCTTT. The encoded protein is CASSAQGNTEAFF.

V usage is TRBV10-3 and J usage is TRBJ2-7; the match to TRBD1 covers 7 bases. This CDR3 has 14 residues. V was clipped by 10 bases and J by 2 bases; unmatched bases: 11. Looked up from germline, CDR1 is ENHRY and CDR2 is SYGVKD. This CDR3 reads CASGQAGGAYEQYF. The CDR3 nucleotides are TGTGCCAGCGGACAGGCCGGAGGAGCCTACGAGCAGTACTTC.

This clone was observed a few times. The CDR3 nucleotides are TGTGCCAGCAGTGAACGGTACAGGGAAAAACGTAGCAATCAGCCCCAGCATTTT. Protein: CASSERYREKRSNQPQHF. The chain joins TRBV6-1 to TRBJ1-5, with D possibly TRBD1 on 6 matching bases. Trimming removed 2 bases at V and 0 bases at J, with 17 bases between. The germline CDR1 and CDR2 sequences are MNHNS and SASEGT. The CDR3 loop spans 18 amino acids.

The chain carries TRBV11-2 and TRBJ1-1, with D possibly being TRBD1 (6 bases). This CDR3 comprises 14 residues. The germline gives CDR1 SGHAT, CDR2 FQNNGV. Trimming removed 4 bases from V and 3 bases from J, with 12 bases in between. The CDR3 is CASSSSGGDTEAFF. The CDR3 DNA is TGTGCCAGCAGCTCAAGTGGGGGCGACACTGAAGCTTTCTTT.

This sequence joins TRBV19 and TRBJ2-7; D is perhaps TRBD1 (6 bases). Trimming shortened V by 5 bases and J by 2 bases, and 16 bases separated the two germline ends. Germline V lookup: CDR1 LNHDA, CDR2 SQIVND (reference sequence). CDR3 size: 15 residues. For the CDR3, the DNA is TGTGCCAGTAGTCTACGCTTCACAGGGACCTACGAGCAGTACTTC. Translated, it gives CASSLRFTGTYEQYF.

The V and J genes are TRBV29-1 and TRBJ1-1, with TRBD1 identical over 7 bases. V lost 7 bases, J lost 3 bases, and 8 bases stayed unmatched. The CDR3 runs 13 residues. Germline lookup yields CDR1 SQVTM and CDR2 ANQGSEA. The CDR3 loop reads CSAERQGDTEAFF. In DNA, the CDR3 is TGCAGCGCCGAGAGACAGGGAGACACTGAAGCTTTCTTT. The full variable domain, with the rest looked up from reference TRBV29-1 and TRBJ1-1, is SAVISQKPSRDICQRGTSLTIQCQVDSQVTMMFWYRQQPGQSLTLIATANQGSEATYESGFVIDKFPISRPNLTFSTLTVSNMSPEDSSIYLCSAERQGDTEAFFGQGTRLTVV.